This TCR beta chain stems from a study of molecular identifiers for immune sequencing clone quantification. The germline V and J ends were trimmed by 8 bases and 2 bases, with 16 bases remaining between them. Germline V gene lookup returns CDR1 SGHVS and CDR2 FNYEAQ. CDR3 length equals 15 residues. In TCRdb, the PCR reads were re-called with MiXCR into one record per CDR3 protein. In the table there are 68,000 or so distinct CDR3 sequences, 17% of which are singletons. This clonotype was counted between two and nine times. No antigen is known for it. General observations from the study: Identical barcode-sharing TCR molecules could lead to underestimated sizes for highly expanded clones. Clones that had above 20 RNA copies took up over 98% of effector molecules but under 1% in naive cells.

The sequence came from a human donor in good health. Some libraries in this study had Jurkat cell RNA spiked in. J is TRBJ2-1 and V is TRBV7-6, with no clear D. Source material: naive CD8+ T cells from blood, with Jurkat cell RNA spiked in. As to subset: FACS-sorted CD8+CD4-CCR7+CD45RA+ naive T cells. Written as DNA, the CDR3 is TGTGCCAGCGGAAGAACCTTAGAGGCCTACAATGAGCAGTTCTTC. Translating it yields CASGRTLEAYNEQFF.